This T cell receptor (beta chain) was recorded in a study of T-cell memory formation after mild COVID-19. About this clonotype: Its antigen is still unknown. One end of the junction is discordant with germline, which a read error may explain.

Study outcomes and limitations: Detection of some responders pre-infection suggested pre-existing cross-reactive memory T cells participated. Second-wave clones reaching peak frequency on day 37 lacked confirmed SARS-CoV-2 specificity.

The CDR3 extends over 15 amino acids. The germline V gene has CDR1 SGHRS and CDR2 YFSETQ. TCRdb recomputed calls from the 5' RACE reads with MiXCR, one row per CDR3 protein. The repertoire holds about 310,000 distinct CDR3 sequences, with roughly 19% as singletons. The sequenced material came from PBMCs or a T cell subset sorted from them (not recorded which). This receptor was obtained from a man younger than 35 who had mild COVID-19 (a few samples of this study predate the infection). Cell type and time point are not known. J is TRBJ2-5 and V is TRBV5-1, with D tentatively TRBD1 (6 bases). CDR3 bases: TGCGCAAGCAGCCCCACTACAGGGAAACAAGAGACCCAGTACTTC. Its translation: CASSPTTGKQETQYF.